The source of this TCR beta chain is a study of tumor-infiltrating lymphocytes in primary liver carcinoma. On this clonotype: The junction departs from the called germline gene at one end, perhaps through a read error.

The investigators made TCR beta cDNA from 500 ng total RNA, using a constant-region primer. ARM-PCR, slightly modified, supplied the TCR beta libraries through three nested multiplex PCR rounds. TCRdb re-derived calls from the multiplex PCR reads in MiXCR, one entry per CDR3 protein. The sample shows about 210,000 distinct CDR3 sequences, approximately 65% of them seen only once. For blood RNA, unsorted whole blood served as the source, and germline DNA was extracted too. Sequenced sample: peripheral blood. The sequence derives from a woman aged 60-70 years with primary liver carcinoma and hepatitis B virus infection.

CDR3 sequence: CASSYLIVDRGHNEQFF. CDR3 sequence (DNA): TGTGCCAGTAGTTACCTTATAGTGGACAGGGGTCACAATGAGCAGTTCTTC. J is TRBJ2-1 and V is TRBV6-2 or TRBV6-3; 9 positions agree with TRBD1. Germline V gives CDR1 MNHEY, CDR2 SVGEGT. This CDR3 is 17 amino acids long.